These 17 T cell receptor beta chains share one sample of origin, sequenced in a study of T cells in Graves' hyperthyroidism and ophthalmopathy. It was RNA transcripts that yielded the amplified TCR beta CDR3 regions. Carried out on the TCR CDR3, a first-round RT-PCR used the HTBI primer set. TCRdb processed the multiplex PCR reads anew with MiXCR; each CDR3 protein has one entry. Found here are a few hundred thousand distinct CDR3 sequences, more than 13% of them singletons; the top ten hold 30% to 35%. The sequenced material came from blood. The receptors originated from a woman in her 30s with Graves' hyperthyroidism.

Note on this clonotype: A much larger clonotype is one base distant, so this may be a read error. The chain uses TRBV5-1 and TRBJ2-7; D is perhaps TRBD2 (5 bases). This CDR3 spans 15 amino acids. Germline CDR1 reads SGHRS; CDR2 reads YFSETQ. In DNA form, the CDR3 reads TGCGCCAGCAGCTTGGTTATTAGCGAGGGCTACGAGCAGTGCTTC. Its translation: CASSLVISEGYEQCF. Supplemented by reference TRBV5-1 and TRBJ2-7, the full variable domain reads KAGVTQTPRYLIKTRGQQVTLSCSPISGHRSVSWYQQTPGQGLQFLFEYFSETQRNKGNFPGRFSGRQFSNSRSEMNVSTLELGDSALYLCASSLVISEGYEQCFGPGTRLTVT.

The chain combines TRBV5-8 with TRBJ2-7; the D gene is possibly TRBD1 (5 bases). This CDR3 contains 14 residues. Trimming pared 1 base from V and 3 bases from J, leaving 11 bases between. CDR1 is SGHTS and CDR2 is YDEGEE in the germline V gene. The CDR3 protein is CASSLLVGLYEQYF. In nucleotides, the CDR3 is TGTGCCAGCAGCTTGTTGGTGGGGCTCTACGAGCAGTACTTC.

The chain links TRBV30 to TRBJ1-1; TRBD1 is a possible D gene (5 bases). The germline V gene encodes CDR1 GTSNPN and CDR2 SVGIG (reference sequence). The length of the CDR3 is 12 residues. The germline V and J ends were trimmed by 5 bases and 6 bases, with 13 bases remaining between them. The DNA of the CDR3 is TGTGCCTGGGCCCCAGGGCAAGCTGAAGCTTTCTTT. As protein: CAWAPGQAEAFF.

This chain uses TRBV29-1 with TRBJ2-3, with TRBD2 matching over 11 bases. The ends lost 4 bases at V and 0 bases at J; junction bases unmatched: 6. Per germline, CDR1 SQVTM and CDR2 ANQGSEA. This CDR3 has 16 amino acids. The CDR3 sequence: CSVAGTSGKSTDTQYF. The CDR3 DNA is TGCAGCGTTGCTGGGACTAGCGGAAAGAGCACAGATACGCAGTATTTT.

This clonotype appeared many times. The chain carries TRBV12-3 or TRBV12-4 and TRBJ2-7; D is perhaps TRBD1 (8 bases). V was trimmed by 6 bases and J by 3 bases, leaving 15 bases between them. This CDR3 spans 14 amino acids. CDR3 protein: CASRKAGQDYEQYF. The CDR3 nucleotides are TGTGCCAGCAGGAAAGCGGGACAGGACTACGAGCAGTACTTC.

This clonotype has only a few counts. The rearrangement joins TRBV6-6 to TRBJ1-6; the D gene is possibly TRBD1 (6 bases). Trimming pared 2 bases from V and 10 bases from J, leaving 15 bases between. Germline-derived CDR1 and CDR2 are MNHNY and SVGAGI (reference sequence). The CDR3 extends over 15 amino acids. The CDR3 DNA reads as TGTGCCAGCAGTTACGAGGGGGGACGAGGCTCACCCCTCCACTTT. Amino acid sequence: CASSYEGGRGSPLHF.

This clonotype was counted many times. This chain uses TRBV20-1 with TRBJ2-7, with 10 bases matching TRBD1. The germline V gene has CDR1 DFQATT and CDR2 SNEGSKA (reference sequence). This CDR3 comprises 15 residues. V was clipped by 0 bases and J by 5 bases; unmatched bases: 7. As DNA, the CDR3 is TGCAGTGCTAGAGATCCGGGACAGGGGACGGACGAGCAGTACTTC. This codes for CSARDPGQGTDEQYF.

This clonotype was detected ten times or more. The CDR3: CASSFDRDRDYNEQFF. The DNA for the CDR3 is TGTGCCAGCAGTTTCGACCGGGACAGAGACTACAATGAGCAGTTCTTC. The chain uses TRBV12-3 or TRBV12-4 and TRBJ2-1, with TRBD1 identical over 7 bases. The CDR3 length is 16 residues. V lost 3 bases and J lost 3; bases outside the gene matches: 8.

Many counts were recorded for this clonotype. V usage is TRBV6-5 and J usage is TRBJ1-1; perhaps TRBD1 as D (5 bases). Per germline, CDR1 MNHEY and CDR2 SVGAGI. The CDR3 has 13 amino acids. Trimming removed 2 bases at V and 10 bases at J, with 14 bases between. The CDR3 DNA follows: TGTGCCAGCAGTTACGCTGTCGGGGGACGAGCTTTCTTT. Translation: CASSYAVGGRAFF.

This clonotype was detected many times. The chain couples TRBV9 to TRBJ1-1, with D tentatively TRBD1 (6 bases). The CDR3 runs to 15 residues. Germline CDR1 reads SGDLS; CDR2 reads YYNGEE. Trimming removed 2 bases from V and 1 base from J, with 12 bases in between. Here the CDR3 reads CASSVGTTTNTEAFF. CDR3 DNA sequence: TGTGCCAGCAGCGTCGGGACAACTACGAACACTGAAGCTTTCTTT.

A remark on this clonotype: In this CDR3 the conserved last residue, phenylalanine or tryptophan, is missing, so a read error is likely. This chain links TRBV27 with TRBJ2-1, with 11 bases that match TRBD1. This CDR3 has 20 residues. Germline CDR1 is MNHEY and CDR2 is SMNVEV (reference sequence). The DNA for the CDR3 is TGTGCCAGCAGTTTCTTCCGGGACAGGGGGTCTAGCGGGACATACAATCAGCAGTTCCTC. It yields the protein CASSFFRDRGSSGTYNQQFL.

J is TRBJ2-4 and V is TRBV4-1, with D unclear. The germline V gene encodes CDR1 MGHRA and CDR2 YSYEKL. V dropped 3 bases and J dropped 1 base, with 10 bases sitting between them. The CDR3 spans 15 residues. The CDR3 loop reads CASSHQVEAKNIQYF. CDR3 nucleotide sequence: TGCGCCAGCAGCCACCAAGTAGAGGCCAAAAACATTCAGTACTTC.

This chain joins TRBV10-3 and TRBJ2-1; D may match TRBD1 or TRBD2 (5 bases each). Germline V gives CDR1 ENHRY, CDR2 SYGVKD. The CDR3 has 13 amino acids. V shed 10 bases and J shed 5 bases, with 15 bases lying between them. The DNA for the CDR3 is TGTGCCACCCTCCGAGGGGATGACAATGAGCAGTTCTTC. This codes for CATLRGDDNEQFF.

This clonotype was picked up many times. The chain has TRBV28 and TRBJ2-5; D possibly corresponds to TRBD2 (6 bases). CDR1 and CDR2 from the germline V gene are MDHEN and SYDVKM. V was clipped by 6 bases and J by 7 bases, with 21 bases between them. The CDR3 loop spans 15 amino acids. CDR3 residues: CASRSSPGPGGTQYF. CDR3 sequence (DNA): TGTGCCAGCAGATCATCGCCGGGCCCCGGGGGGACCCAGTACTTC.

This clonotype showed up many times. This chain uses TRBV20-1 with TRBJ2-2, with D unclear. V dropped 3 bases and J dropped 0 bases, with 8 bases sitting between them. CDR1 and CDR2 (germline): DFQATT, SNEGSKA (reference sequence). The CDR3 is 14 amino acids. The CDR3 reads CSASSTTNTGELFF. The CDR3 coding sequence is TGCAGTGCTAGTTCCACTACGAACACCGGGGAGCTGTTTTTT.

This clonotype was observed at least ten times. The chain recombines TRBV28 with TRBJ2-7, with 7 bases fitting TRBD2. The CDR3 contains 18 residues. V was pared by 2 bases and J by 0 bases, with 13 bases of the junction left unmatched. Germline CDR1 reads MDHEN; CDR2 reads SYDVKM. Written as DNA, the CDR3 is TGTGCCAGCAGTTTAAGACACCTGTCCGGGAGGAGCTCCTACGAGCAGTACTTC. Translation: CASSLRHLSGRSSYEQYF.

This chain joins TRBV6-1 and TRBJ2-7; 9 nucleotides agree with TRBD2. CDR3 length: 18 amino acids. Per the germline V gene, CDR1 is MNHNS and CDR2 is SASEGT. With 6 bases clipped from V and 0 bases from J, the junction kept 15 bases outside the gene matches. CDR3 sequence reads: CASSATSGRFRSSYEQYF. The CDR3 region has the DNA TGTGCCAGCAGCGCCACTAGCGGGCGCTTTCGGAGCTCCTACGAGCAGTACTTC.